This TCR beta chain emerged from a study of T cell responses to AZD1222 COVID-19 vaccine. The protocol was immunoSEQ multiplex PCR, while the TCRdb copy is restricted to in-frame clones and leaves out a portion. The sample records fewer than 100,000 clones, about 88% being singletons. For this clone: As yet, its antigen is unknown.

Whole-study findings and limits: Variant regions that are unmutated are reportedly the target of nearly half of spike-specific TCRs.

This CDR3 comprises 15 residues. The germline V gene has CDR1 ENHRY and CDR2 SYGVKD. With 5 bases clipped from V and 1 base from J, the junction kept 6 bases outside the gene matches. The J gene is TRBJ1-1, the V gene TRBV10-3; 8 bases agree with TRBD1. Specimen: peripheral blood, collected on day 0 of AZD1222 vaccination. The clonotype was recovered from an adult in good health. The CDR3 sequence is CAISKTGTGNTEAFF. CDR3 coding DNA: TGTGCCATCAGTAAAACCGGGACAGGGAACACTGAAGCTTTCTTT.